This TCR beta chain emerged from a study of cytomegalovirus exposure and HLA in healthy donors (dated 2017 in TCRdb). Context from the whole study: An earlier analysis of a few hundred of the donors reported about 300 Gb of sequence data and 95 million to 130 million unique TCR beta sequences obtained from 180 million or so T cells. Around 300 gigabases of sequencing data and 80 million or so unique TCR sequences were included in an early release covering about 700 HLA-typed donors. The genetic ancestry cluster associated with self-reported Caucasian donors included about 84% of the approximately 410 genotyped donors. The study aimed to test whether cataloging public T cell receptors could reveal signatures of past pathogen exposure. The study profiled the T cell repertoires of 666 subjects by immunosequencing and related them to cytomegalovirus serostatus. Besides the first cohort of roughly 700 subjects, a separate validation cohort made up of 90 to 150 different subjects was used. High-throughput TCR immunosequencing, statistical association of individual TCRs with disease status, and machine learning were combined to predict cytomegalovirus infection status. To study patterns of TCR occurrence, a later analysis re-analyzed previously published TCR beta repertoires from several hundred donors and added high-resolution HLA genotyping. In the later analysis, no new phenotypic data were used to find candidate immune exposures; instead, reliance was placed on TCR beta sequences and their occurrence across donors. To decide whether each TCR beta V gene segment behaved as functional or pseudogenic, an earlier analysis of some 570 of the donors relied on high-throughput TCR beta sequencing. Donor age, sex, ethnicity and CMV serostatus were compiled alongside the repertoire data. In a later genetic analysis, genome-wide SNP genotypes for about three fifths of the roughly 670 donors were used, and that subset was treated as a discovery cohort. All discovery cohort repertoires had been generated on a single sequencing platform. HLA typing covered class I and class II loci at four-digit resolution. Typing coverage varied by locus: about 629-640 donors for A, B, C, DRB1 and DQB1; approximately 520 for DQA1; nearly 610 for DPA1; approximately 490 for DPB1. About 5 DR-DQ haplotypes were handled as single units for association and clustering, since linkage in the cohort was strong. Among about 400 genotyped donors of the cohort, an average of around 250,000 unique TCR beta nucleotide sequences was sequenced per donor, of which 15% to 20% were non-productive.

The cohort was made up of about 670 healthy bone marrow donors. At the time of sampling, every cohort member was nominally healthy, though immune exposures that went unrecorded were likely present. The donor tested CMV seropositive and was one of the 289 seropositive cohort members. Each donor provided a peripheral blood sample, and peripheral blood mononuclear cells were used for TCR beta sequencing. Genomic DNA extraction from the blood cell samples was performed with the Qiagen DNeasy Blood Extraction Kit. Libraries came from the immunoSEQ multiplex PCR assay. For the multiplex PCR, a mixture combining 60 forward primers for TCR Vbeta segments and 13 reverse primers for TCR Jbeta segments was used. The CDR3 region of rearranged TCR beta genes was amplified from genomic DNA by a multiplex PCR assay. The amplified TCR beta libraries were sequenced on the Illumina HiSeq System as 87-base-pair reads. As for the original processing: Across the 670 or so repertoires, a later analysis counted approximately 83 million unique TCR beta chains, approximately 10 million of which were shared by at least two donors. A nearest-neighbor algorithm error-corrected the raw reads and collapsed the reads into unique sequences, merging closely related sequences to remove PCR and sequencing errors. CDR3 sequences were aligned to IMGT reference sequences to assign V, D and J gene segments. Each retained sequence needed at least a six-nucleotide match to both a V gene segment and a J gene segment. Rearrangements were called productive when the CDR3 lacked stop codons and stayed in frame with V and J; all others were non-productive. CDR3 was defined according to IMGT convention as the region running from the second conserved V-encoded cysteine to the conserved J-encoded phenylalanine. The earlier analysis of some 600 of the donors excluded sequences that lacked an unambiguous match to a single V gene segment. An earlier analysis of some 500 of the donors classified V segments as functional when productive rearrangements were above 56.7% and as segregating when the standard deviation between donors was above 5%. A statistical classification framework was developed to diagnose cytomegalovirus status using the catalog of TCR beta chain sequences. V and J gene assignment, in a later analysis, came from comparing TCR nucleotide sequences with IMGT/GENE-DB human TR gene sequences. Using the TCRdist pipeline, a later analysis assigned CDR3 sequences along with most-parsimonious VDJ recombination scenarios. In a later analysis, each TCR beta chain was defined by its CDR3 amino acid sequence together with its V-gene family, and reads lacking a unique V-gene family were excluded. In a later analysis, a few hundred highly shared, low-generation-probability nucleotide sequences were removed to address suspected cross-contamination and a sequencing artifact. For each public chain, a later analysis derived a clonal expansion index from normalized ranks of inferred template counts within each repertoire. In a later analysis, generation probabilities were computed using a VDJ recombination model fitted to out-of-frame rearrangements, and the results were checked against IGoR. A later analysis scored TCR-TCR, TCR-HLA and TCR-CMV co-occurrence with hypergeometric tests, applying a repertoire-size bias correction to TCR pairs. False discovery rates were estimated in a later analysis by permuting HLA or CMV assignments 20 times. In a later analysis, co-occurring TCRs were grouped using DBSCAN, and TCRdist sequence similarity was added for clustering within HLA-allele-positive subsets. Repertoires with fewer than 30,000 or more than 120,000 public chains, plus five repertoires with anomalous nucleotide sharing, were excluded from co-occurrence clustering. In TCRdb, the immuneACCESS table is reduced to in-frame sequences with V and J assigned. These tables do not hold every clone; where another copy was compared, an unresolved V gene accounts for under half, and the others remain unexplained. V and J calls and clone size are those listed in that table; D and trimming were worked out from the DNA. This sample lists around 130,000 clones; about 74% were detected once. More than 6% of the sample goes to the ten largest clones.

Broad study findings and their caveats: According to the authors, the approach could potentially be generalized to other disease states and immunological phenotypes. In a later genetic analysis, fewer N-insertions in productive TCRs were reported among donors in an Asian-associated ancestry cluster than the roughly 640-donor mean. Correlated functional status among segregating V segments might reflect linkage disequilibrium, but an unknown experimental factor could not be ruled out. A later analysis reported that several top co-occurrence clusters appeared linked to parvovirus B19, influenza, CMV and Epstein-Barr virus. In a later analysis, TCR association rates were found to vary across HLA loci, with the most associated TCRs seen for DRB1 alleles and the fewest for HLA-C alleles. The classifier was reported to diagnose cytomegalovirus status with high specificity and sensitivity in both the original and validation cohorts. The 87-base-pair reads could not distinguish some IMGT-functional V segments, including TRBV6-2 and TRBV6-3, so those segments were excluded. In a later analysis, HLA-associated TCR beta chains were found to be more clonally expanded and to have lower generation probabilities than equally common non-associated chains. Because counts were too low, about 17 rarely observed V segments, including chromosome 9 orphons, were excluded from the earlier analysis of some 590 of the donors. The study gave a list of around 170 TCR beta chains associated with cytomegalovirus. A further reported finding was that TCR beta sequences accurately predicted the HLA-A and HLA-B alleles for most subjects in the first cohort. In vitro tests confirmed that three of the cytomegalovirus-associated TCR beta chains recognize cytomegalovirus antigens. While some public TCRs were present in many individuals, most TCR sequences turned up only very rarely across donors. Because some donors lacked HLA typing at each locus, the association tests relied only on the typed subset. Only TCR beta chains were sequenced in this cohort, and the absence of alpha or paired-chain data limited detectable features. A cluster of highly shared sequence variants was judged likely to represent a technical artifact of the sequencing pipeline. The only immune exposure information available for the cohort was CMV serostatus. A later genetic analysis associated a missense DCLRE1C variant with V-gene and J-gene trimming of TCR beta chains, and an independent cohort replicated the association. When HLA alleles, especially DR and DQ, strongly co-occurred, TCR associations were difficult to assign to individual alleles. At a false discovery rate of 0.05, a later analysis linked about 17,000 TCR beta sequences to specific HLA alleles. Most CMV-associated TCR beta chains appeared to be HLA-restricted in a later analysis, and the HLA associations seemed to be driven largely by CMV exposure. Sequencing depth was assumed to be roughly uniform across donors in the presence/absence analyses, though that assumption may not hold. Broadly in line with IMGT annotations, most TCR beta V segments showed up in productive rearrangements about 90% or about 30% of the time in an earlier analysis of about 500 of the donors.

V loses 5 bases, J loses 2 bases, and the germline ends lie 12 bases apart. From cysteine to phenylalanine, the CDR3 is 14 amino acids long. Left in the record is the CDR3 DNA by itself, 42 bases read in frame from the first base. CDR1 and CDR2 are read off the germline V gene (reference sequence) as SEHNR and FQNEAQ. For this clone: Its antigen remains undetermined. No quality values exist for individual bases; no much larger clone is one base distant.

The chain couples TRBV7-9 to TRBJ1-2; too little of a D gene remains to name it. The sequenced material came from PBMCs. This TCR was recovered from a man aged 40-55 years in good health and CMV-seropositive. In nucleotides, the sequence is TGTGCCAGCAGCGATCATAACTACAACTATGGCTACACCTTC. Its protein reads: CASSDHNYNYGYTF.